This T cell receptor (beta chain) was sequenced during a study of blood T cell repertoires in COVID-19 (TCRdb year 2020). Broadly, across the study: Samples covering the acute and convalescent phases of COVID-19 were provided by collaborators in the United States, Italy and Spain. Samples were obtained from the ongoing ImmuneRACE study (first 160 participants) and from 950 to 1,500 subjects provided by 6 global collaborators. Deeply sampled blood TCRbeta repertoires from subjects exposed to, actively infected with, or recovered from COVID-19 were included in the dataset. Nearly every sample came with metadata listing a de-identified subject ID, COVID-19 status, age in years and sex. HLA class I and class II types, where available, came from metadata supplied by the sample provider rather than from assay-based typing. A freely available public database, intended as a resource for researchers studying the immune response to SARS-CoV-2, is where the repertoires were released. The prospective study material was composed of cDNA or gDNA derived from T cells, B-cell-depleted T cells, or PBMCs. Overall study results and their limits: How much clinical and demographic metadata was included differed by source and by participant, and the metadata was provided uncurated.

One collaborating source in Seattle enrolled patients while the patients were actively infected and followed the patients over time throughout the course of disease. Each collaborating institution followed its own protocols to collect whole blood in K2EDTA tubes. For TCRbeta analysis, collaborators shipped samples in one of three forms: frozen whole blood, isolated PBMCs, or DNA extracted from either of those sample types. V drops 2 bases and J drops 1 base, leaving 10 bases in between. The CDR3 runs 15 residues from the cysteine to the phenylalanine. Solely the CDR3 DNA is kept, with 45 bases framed from the first base. CDR1 MNHEY and CDR2 SVGAGI were looked up in the germline V gene. As concerns this clone: Its antigen remains undetermined. There are no base qualities to consult, and no much larger clone falls within one base. Different DNA sequences within this sample yield the same CDR3.

TCRbeta CDR3 regions were amplified from genomic DNA by means of the immunoSEQ Assay, a bias-controlled multiplex PCR. On the study's bioinformatics: The number of nucleated cells in each sample was estimated by amplification of reference gene primers within the assay. Sequence reads were collapsed and filtered to measure the absolute abundance of every unique TCRbeta CDR3 rearrangement. For each sample, productive Simpson clonality was calculated as the square root of Simpson's diversity index over productive rearrangements. TCRdb provides this immuneACCESS table in a form limited to in-frame rearrangements. Some clones are lacking; in checked studies, under half of them reflect an unresolved V gene, and why the rest are absent is not known. That table furnishes V, J and clone size, whereas the DNA furnished D and trimming. Across this sample there are about 200,000 clones, with around nine tenths seen only once. The ten largest make up 18% of the sample.

This sequence was found in a man in his forties or fifties with COVID-19, enrolled during active disease. The rearranged segments are TRBV6-5 and TRBJ2-3; the D segment could be TRBD2, given 6 matching bases. The sample comprised peripheral blood. Read as DNA, the sequence is TGTGCCAGCAGTTACGGATTAGCGGGCACAGATACGCAGTATTTT. Translation gives CASSYGLAGTDTQYF.